Given below is one T cell receptor beta chain in context. 13 Jbeta primers and 60 Vbeta primers were used for the PCR. Libraries were prepared by immunoSEQ multiplex PCR; TCRdb keeps only in-frame clonotypes and omits some of them. The sample contains about 72,000 clones, about 84% of which appear only once. The sample originates from a study of cytomegalovirus exposure and HLA in healthy donors. The V gene lost 1 base and the J gene lost 9 bases, with 16 bases spanning the gap. This CDR3 contains 15 residues. From germline, CDR1 is LGHNA and CDR2 YSLEER. J is TRBJ1-5 and V is TRBV4-3; unclear D gene. This TCR derives from a man aged 35 to 55 in good health and CMV-seronegative. Sequencing was carried out using PBMCs. The CDR3 bases are TGCGCCAGCAGCCAAGCAGGTGGGCCGGATCGGCCCCAGCATTTT. It is translated as CASSQAGGPDRPQHF.